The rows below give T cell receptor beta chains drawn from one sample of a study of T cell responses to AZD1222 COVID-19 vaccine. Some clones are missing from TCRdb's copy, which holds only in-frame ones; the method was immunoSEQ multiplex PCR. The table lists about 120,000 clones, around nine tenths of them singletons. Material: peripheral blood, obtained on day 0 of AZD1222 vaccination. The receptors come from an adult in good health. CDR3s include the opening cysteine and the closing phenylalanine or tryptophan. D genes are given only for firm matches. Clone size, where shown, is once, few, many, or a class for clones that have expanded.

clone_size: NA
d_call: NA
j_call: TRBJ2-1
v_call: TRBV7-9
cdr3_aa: CASSLAIRVSYNEQFF
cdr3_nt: TGTGCCAGCAGCTTAGCCATACGGGTGTCCTACAATGAGCAGTTCTTC

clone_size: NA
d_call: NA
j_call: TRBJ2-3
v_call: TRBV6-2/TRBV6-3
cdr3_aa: CASSYSDGATQYF
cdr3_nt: TGTGCCAGCAGTTACTCGGACGGGGCGACGCAGTATTTT

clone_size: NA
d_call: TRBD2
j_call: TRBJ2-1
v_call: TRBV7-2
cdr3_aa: CASSSKLTSFSYNEQFF
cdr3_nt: TGTGCCAGCAGCTCTAAACTGACTAGCTTCTCCTACAATGAGCAGTTCTTC

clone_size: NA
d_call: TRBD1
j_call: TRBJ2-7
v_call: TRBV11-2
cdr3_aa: CASSLVKGRDRRYEQYF
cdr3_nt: TGTGCCAGCAGCTTAGTGAAGGGAAGGGACAGGAGATACGAGCAGTACTTC

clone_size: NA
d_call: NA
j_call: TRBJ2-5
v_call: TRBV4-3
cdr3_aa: CASSQVGPQETQYF
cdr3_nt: TGCGCCAGCAGCCAGGTCGGCCCGCAAGAGACCCAGTACTTC

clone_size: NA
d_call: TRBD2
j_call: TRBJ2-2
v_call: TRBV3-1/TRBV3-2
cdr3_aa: CASSQVLAGGGGELFF
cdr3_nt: TGTGCCAGCAGCCAAGTACTAGCGGGAGGTGGCGGGGAGCTGTTTTTT

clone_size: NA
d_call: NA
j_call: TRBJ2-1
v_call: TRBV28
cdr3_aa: CASSGGPSSYNEQFF
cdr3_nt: TGTGCCAGCAGTGGGGGTCCAAGCTCCTACAATGAGCAGTTCTTC

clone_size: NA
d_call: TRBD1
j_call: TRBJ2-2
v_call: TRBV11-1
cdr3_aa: CASSRQGSNTGELFF
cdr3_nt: TGTGCCAGCAGTCGACAGGGGTCGAACACCGGGGAGCTGTTTTTT

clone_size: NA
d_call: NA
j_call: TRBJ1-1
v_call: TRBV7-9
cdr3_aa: CASSPLGQMNTEAFF
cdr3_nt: TGTGCCAGCAGCCCACTCGGGCAGATGAACACTGAAGCTTTCTTT

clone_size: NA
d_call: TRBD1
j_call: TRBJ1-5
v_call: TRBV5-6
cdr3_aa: CASSSTFGTANQPQHF
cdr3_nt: TGTGCCAGCAGCTCCACGTTCGGGACAGCTAATCAGCCCCAGCATTTT

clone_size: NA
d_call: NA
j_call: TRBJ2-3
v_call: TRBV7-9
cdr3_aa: CASKRFNTAPDTQYF
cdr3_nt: TGTGCCAGCAAACGGTTCAATACCGCCCCAGATACGCAGTATTTT

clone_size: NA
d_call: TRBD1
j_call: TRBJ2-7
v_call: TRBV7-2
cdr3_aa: CASSNGWGQNYEQYF
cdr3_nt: TGTGCCAGCAGTAACGGATGGGGACAGAACTACGAGCAGTACTTC

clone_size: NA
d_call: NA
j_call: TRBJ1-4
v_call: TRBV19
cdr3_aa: CACGRTTNEKLFF
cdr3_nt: TGTGCCTGCGGAAGAACAACTAATGAAAAACTGTTTTTT

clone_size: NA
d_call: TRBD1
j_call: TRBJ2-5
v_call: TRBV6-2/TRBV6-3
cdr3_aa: CASSYPLQGSRQETQYF
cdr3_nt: TGTGCCAGCAGTTACCCGCTACAGGGGTCGCGGCAAGAGACCCAGTACTTC

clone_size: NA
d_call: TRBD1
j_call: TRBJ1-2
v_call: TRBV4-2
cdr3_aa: CASSLLDRAKGYTF
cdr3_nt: TGTGCCAGCAGCCTTTTGGACAGGGCAAAGGGCTACACCTTC

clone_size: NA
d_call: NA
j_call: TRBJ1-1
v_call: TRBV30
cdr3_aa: CACDGVMNTEAFF
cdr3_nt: TGTGCCTGTGATGGGGTTATGAACACTGAAGCTTTCTTT

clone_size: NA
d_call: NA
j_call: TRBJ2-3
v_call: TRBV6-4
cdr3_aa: CASSDDSYTDTQYF
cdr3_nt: TGTGCCAGCAGTGACGACAGCTACACAGATACGCAGTATTTT

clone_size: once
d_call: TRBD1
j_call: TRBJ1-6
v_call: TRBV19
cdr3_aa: CASSIDGTGHSPLHF
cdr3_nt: TGTGCCAGTAGTATAGACGGGACAGGGCATTCACCCCTCCACTTT

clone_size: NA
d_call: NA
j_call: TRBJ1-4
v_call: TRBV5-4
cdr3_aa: CASSFRGANEKLFF
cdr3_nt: TGTGCCAGCAGCTTCAGGGGCGCTAATGAAAAACTGTTTTTT

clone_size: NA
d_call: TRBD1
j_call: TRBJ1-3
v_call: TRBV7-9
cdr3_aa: CASSFTLGQEASGNTIYF
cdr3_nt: TGTGCCAGCAGCTTCACGCTAGGACAGGAAGCCTCTGGAAACACCATATATTTT

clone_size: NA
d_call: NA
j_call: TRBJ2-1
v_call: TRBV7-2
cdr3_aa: CASSLAESKAEQFF
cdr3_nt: TGTGCCAGCAGCTTAGCGGAGAGCAAGGCTGAGCAGTTCTTC

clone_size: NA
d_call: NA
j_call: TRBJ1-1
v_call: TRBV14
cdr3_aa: CASSPLPETEAFF
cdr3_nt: TGTGCCAGCAGCCCACTACCCGAAACTGAAGCTTTCTTT

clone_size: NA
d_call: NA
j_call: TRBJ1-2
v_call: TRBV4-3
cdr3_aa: CASSQEQGPIYGYTF
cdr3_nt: TGCGCCAGCAGCCAAGAGCAGGGGCCAATCTATGGCTACACCTTC

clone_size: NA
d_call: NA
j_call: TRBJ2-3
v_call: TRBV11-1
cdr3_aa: CASRGHGGSYTDTQYF
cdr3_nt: TGTGCCAGCAGGGGCCACGGCGGAAGCTACACAGATACGCAGTATTTT

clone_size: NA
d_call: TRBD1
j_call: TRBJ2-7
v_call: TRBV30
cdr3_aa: CAWSVGTGIEQYF
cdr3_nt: TGTGCCTGGAGTGTCGGGACAGGGATCGAGCAGTACTTC

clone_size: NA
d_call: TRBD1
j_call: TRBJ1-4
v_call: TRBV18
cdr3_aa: CASSLGQGDEKLFF
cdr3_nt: TGTGCCAGCTCACTTGGACAGGGAGATGAAAAACTGTTTTTT

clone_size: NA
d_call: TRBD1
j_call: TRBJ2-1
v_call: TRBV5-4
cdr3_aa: CASSLTYRTGENEQFF
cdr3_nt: TGTGCCAGCAGCTTGACTTATAGGACAGGGGAGAATGAGCAGTTCTTC

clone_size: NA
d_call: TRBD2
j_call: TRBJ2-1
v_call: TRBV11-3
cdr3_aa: CASSFTSAILRDEQFF
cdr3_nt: TGTGCCAGCAGCTTTACTAGCGCCATCCTACGTGATGAGCAGTTCTTC

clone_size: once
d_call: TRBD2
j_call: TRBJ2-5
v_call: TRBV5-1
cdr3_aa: CASTPGLTVQETQYF
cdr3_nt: TGCGCCAGCACCCCGGGACTAACGGTTCAAGAGACCCAGTACTTC

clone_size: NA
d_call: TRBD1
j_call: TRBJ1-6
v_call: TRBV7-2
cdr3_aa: CASSNRDSNSPLHF
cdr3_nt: TGTGCCAGCAGCAACCGGGACAGCAATTCACCCCTCCACTTT

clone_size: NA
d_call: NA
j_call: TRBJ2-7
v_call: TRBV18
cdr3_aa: CASSPIEDRTYEQYF
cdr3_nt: TGTGCCAGCTCACCCATCGAAGACAGAACCTACGAGCAGTACTTC

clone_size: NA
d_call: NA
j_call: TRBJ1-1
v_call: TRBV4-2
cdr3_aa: CASSLTYVQAVEAFF
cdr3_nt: TGTGCCAGCAGCCTGACATACGTCCAGGCCGTCGAAGCTTTCTTT

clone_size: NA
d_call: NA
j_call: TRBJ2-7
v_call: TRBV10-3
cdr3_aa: CAISEGAGEQYF
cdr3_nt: TGTGCCATCAGTGAGGGGGCGGGAGAGCAGTACTTC

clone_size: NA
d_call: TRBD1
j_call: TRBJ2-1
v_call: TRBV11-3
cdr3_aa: CASSGTGIEQFF
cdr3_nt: TGTGCCAGCAGCGGGACAGGGATTGAGCAGTTCTTC

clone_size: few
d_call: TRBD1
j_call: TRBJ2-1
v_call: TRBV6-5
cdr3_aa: CASSYYRGYEQFF
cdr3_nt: TGTGCCAGCAGTTATTACAGGGGGTATGAGCAGTTCTTC

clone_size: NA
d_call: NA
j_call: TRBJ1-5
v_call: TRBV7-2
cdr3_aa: CASSLGWAGNQPQHF
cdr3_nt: TGTGCCAGCAGCTTAGGGTGGGCGGGCAATCAGCCCCAGCATTTT

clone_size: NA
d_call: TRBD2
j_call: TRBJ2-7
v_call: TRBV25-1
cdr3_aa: CASSESGGYEQYF
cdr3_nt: TGTGCCAGCAGTGAGAGCGGGGGCTACGAGCAGTACTTC

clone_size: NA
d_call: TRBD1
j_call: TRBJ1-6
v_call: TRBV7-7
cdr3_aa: CASSSAGGGNSPLHF
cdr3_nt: TGTGCCAGCAGCTCCGCAGGGGGCGGTAATTCACCCCTCCACTTT

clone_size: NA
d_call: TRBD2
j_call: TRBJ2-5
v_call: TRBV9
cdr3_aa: CASSHSHVEQRGQETQYF
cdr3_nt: TGTGCCAGCAGCCACTCCCACGTAGAGCAGCGGGGGCAAGAGACCCAGTACTTC

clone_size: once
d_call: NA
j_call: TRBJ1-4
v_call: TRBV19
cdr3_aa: CASSSRGWTNEKLFF
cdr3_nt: TGTGCCAGTAGTTCGAGGGGATGGACTAATGAAAAACTGTTTTTT

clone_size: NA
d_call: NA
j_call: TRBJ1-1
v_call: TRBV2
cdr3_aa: CASSGQTFGNTEAFF
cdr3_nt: TGTGCCAGCAGTGGTCAGACTTTTGGGAACACTGAAGCTTTCTTT

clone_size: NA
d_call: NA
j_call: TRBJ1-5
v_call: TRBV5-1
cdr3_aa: CASSLMGDQPQHF
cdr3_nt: TGCGCCAGCAGCTTGATGGGGGATCAGCCCCAGCATTTT

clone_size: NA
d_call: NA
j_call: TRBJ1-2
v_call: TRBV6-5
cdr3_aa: CASSYSRAGSSRGYTF
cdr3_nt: TGTGCCAGCAGTTACTCAAGGGCAGGAAGTAGTCGCGGCTACACCTTC